This TCR beta chain comes out of a study of T cell responses to AZD1222 COVID-19 vaccine. About the study: The study pooled second doses at about 4 or about 12 weeks.

CDR1 is WNHNN and CDR2 is SYGVQD in the germline V gene (reference sequence). The CDR3 has 16 residues. J gave up 6 bases and V 1 base, and 1 base lay outside the gene matches. General study points: It was only after the peak T cell response that any repertoires were sampled.

As for this clone: Its antigen is currently unknown.

Generated by immunoSEQ multiplex PCR, the TCRdb table keeps only in-frame clones and is missing some. Here the sample spans fewer than 200,000 clones, roughly nine tenths being singletons. This clonotype originated in an adult in good health. V and J are TRBV10-1 and TRBJ2-2, with 14 bases identical to TRBD2. This specimen consisted of peripheral blood, obtained on day 0 of AZD1222 vaccination. CDR3 DNA: TGCGCCAGCAGTGAGTGGGGACTAGCGGGGGCCGGGGAGCTGTTTTTT. Protein sequence: CASSEWGLAGAGELFF.